The 30 T cell receptor beta chains reported below all come from one sample, sequenced in a study of post-analysis software for immune sequencing data. Study-level results: TRBV5-6, TRBV5-1 and TRBV20-1 were among five TRBV segments more frequent in patients than controls.

Tagging with unique molecular identifiers was a feature of the TCR beta cDNA libraries. TCRdb ran MiXCR on the PCR reads and lists one entry per CDR3 protein. The sample holds roughly 600,000 distinct CDR3 sequences, roughly 45% seen once. These TCRs' antigens remain unknown. Material for sequencing was blood. Receptor source: a girl between 5 and 17 years old with multiple sclerosis.

This clonotype occurred a few times. This rearrangement joins TRBV11-1 to TRBJ1-2, with D maybe TRBD1 (6 bases). The CDR3 is 16 amino acids. Germline assignment: CDR1 SGHAT and CDR2 FQDESV (reference sequence). V was pared by 2 bases and J by 0 bases, with 13 bases between. CDR3 loop: CASSLPPGQPNYGYTF. The CDR3 DNA sequence: TGTGCCAGCAGCTTACCACCTGGACAGCCTAACTATGGCTACACCTTC. Full variable domain (missing parts from reference TRBV11-1 and TRBJ1-2): EAEVAQSPRYKITEKSQAVAFWCDPISGHATLYWYRQILGQGPELLVQFQDESVVDDSQLPKDRFSAERLKGVDSTLKIQPAELGDSAMYLCASSLPPGQPNYGYTFGSGTRLTVV.

This rearrangement joins TRBV6-5 to TRBJ2-3; 8 bases are a match to TRBD2. The V and J ends lost 2 bases and 1 base, in that order; junction bases with no gene match: 5. The CDR3 extends over 16 amino acids. In germline, CDR1 is MNHEY, CDR2 SVGAGI. CDR3 region: CASSYPAGGRTDTQYF. The CDR3 DNA follows: TGTGCCAGCAGTTACCCGGCGGGGGGACGCACAGATACGCAGTATTTT.

The gene calls are TRBV5-5 and TRBJ2-7; 7 bases are a match to TRBD1. This CDR3 contains 15 residues. V shed 0 bases, J shed 3 bases, and the junction held 6 bases outside the gene matches. CDR1 and CDR2 (germline): SGHKS, YYEKEE (reference sequence). The CDR3 DNA sequence: TGTGCCAGCAGCTTGGATCCGGGACAGATCTACGAGCAGTACTTC. Encoded protein: CASSLDPGQIYEQYF.

The chain carries TRBV7-3 and TRBJ2-5; tentative D call: TRBD2 (5 bases). Germline CDR1 reads SGHTA; CDR2 reads FQGTGA. Trimming removed 4 bases at V and 1 base at J, with 7 bases between. The CDR3 consists of 13 residues. The CDR3 here is CASSSAVQETQYF. CDR3 nucleotides: TGTGCCAGCAGCTCAGCGGTCCAAGAGACCCAGTACTTC.

This chain uses TRBV3-1 with TRBJ2-5, with D possibly TRBD2 on 6 matching bases. V was shortened by 3 bases and J by 2 bases, with 16 bases between the two germline ends. Germline-derived CDR1 and CDR2 are LGHDT and YNNKEL (reference sequence). The CDR3 is made up of 16 amino acids. The CDR3 is CASSHLRRAGQETQYF. CDR3 coding DNA: TGTGCCAGCAGCCACCTCAGGCGGGCGGGGCAAGAGACCCAGTACTTC.

The chain is built from TRBV6-5 and TRBJ2-1, with unresolved D. Germline CDR1 is MNHEY and CDR2 is SVGAGI. The CDR3 runs 14 residues. V lost 5 bases and J lost 1, with 9 bases in between. CDR3 in DNA: TGTGCCAGCAGTCCCCCCTGGTCCTACAATGAGCAGTTCTTC. Protein: CASSPPWSYNEQFF.

This clonotype was picked up a small number of times. The genes are TRBV10-3 and TRBJ2-7, with 12 bases aligning to TRBD2. V lost 6 bases to trimming and J lost 7 bases; unmatched junction nucleotides: 16. The CDR3 runs 17 residues. From germline, CDR1 is ENHRY and CDR2 SYGVKD. This chain's CDR3 is CAIRTLAGGLPSGEQYF. The CDR3 coding sequence is TGTGCCATCAGAACACTAGCGGGAGGACTACCTTCGGGGGAGCAGTACTTC.

This clonotype was counted a few times. V is TRBV29-1 and J is TRBJ2-1; no reliable D call. From germline, CDR1 is SQVTM and CDR2 ANQGSEA. The V gene lost 7 bases and the J gene lost 6 bases, with 10 bases spanning the gap. This CDR3 has 11 residues. CDR3: CSAVGRNEQFF. DNA of the CDR3: TGCAGCGCCGTCGGCCGCAATGAGCAGTTCTTC.

This clonotype turned up a few times. The chain links TRBV12-3 or TRBV12-4 to TRBJ2-4; the D gene is possibly TRBD1 (7 bases). V was trimmed by 8 bases and J by 3 bases, leaving 14 bases between them. The CDR3 is 14 amino acids. The CDR3 DNA sequence: TGTGCCAGCTCCCAGGGGGGAGGCAAAAACATTCAGTACTTC. It codes for CASSQGGGKNIQYF.

The rearrangement joins TRBV5-1 to TRBJ2-1; D is unclear. There are 16 residues in the CDR3. V was shortened by 3 bases and J by 3 bases, with 16 bases between the two germline ends. Looked up from germline, CDR1 is SGHRS and CDR2 is YFSETQ. In DNA form, the CDR3 reads TGCGCCAGCAGCTGGGAACTTAGGGCTCGCTACAATGAGCAGTTCTTC. Encoded protein: CASSWELRARYNEQFF.

This clonotype was found once. The chain carries TRBV3-1 and TRBJ1-1, with TRBD1 matching over 9 bases. V dropped 3 bases and J dropped 4; count of bases not matched to a gene: 6. The germline V gene has CDR1 LGHDT and CDR2 YNNKEL (reference sequence). This CDR3 comprises 15 residues. This CDR3 is CASSHSDRGITEAFF. DNA for the CDR3: TGTGCCAGCAGCCACTCGGACAGGGGAATCACTGAAGCTTTCTTT.

The chain carries TRBV6-1 and TRBJ2-7, with 12 bases fitting TRBD2. The V and J ends lost 5 bases and 4 bases, in that order; junction bases with no gene match: 15. Germline CDR1 is MNHNS and CDR2 is SASEGT. There are 18 residues in the CDR3. CDR3 protein: CASSHPRAPSGGAYEQYF. Written as DNA, the CDR3 is TGTGCCAGCAGTCATCCACGGGCCCCTAGCGGGGGGGCGTACGAGCAGTACTTC.

The J gene is TRBJ2-5, the V gene TRBV6-6; 11 bases are shared with TRBD2. Germline loops: CDR1 MNHNY, CDR2 SVGAGI (reference sequence). The V segment lost 4 bases and the J segment 4 bases; nucleotides outside the gene matches: 2. This CDR3 is 14 amino acids long. The CDR3 DNA follows: TGTGCCAGCAGTTTGACTAGCGGGGCAGAGACCCAGTACTTC. The encoded protein is CASSLTSGAETQYF.

This clonotype was counted only a few times. CDR3 sequence: CASAPDRDEQYF. CDR3 in DNA: TGCGCCAGCGCCCCGGACAGGGACGAGCAGTACTTC. This chain joins TRBV5-1 and TRBJ2-7, with 8 bases fitting TRBD1. This CDR3 contains 12 residues. CDR1 is SGHRS, CDR2 YFSETQ, per germline. V dropped 7 bases and J dropped 5; count of bases not matched to a gene: 5.

As regards this clonotype: The junction departs from germline at one end; a sequencing error may be responsible. The V gene is TRBV5-1, the J gene TRBJ1-2; D is uncertain. The CDR3 is 13 residues long. CDR1 and CDR2 (germline): SGHRS, YFSETQ. CDR3: CACSQEGSYGYTF. In DNA, the CDR3 is TGCGCCTGCAGCCAAGAAGGGAGCTATGGCTACACCTTC. The full variable domain, in which reference TRBV5-1 and TRBJ1-2 provide the parts outside the CDR3, is KAGVTQTPRYLIKTRGQQVTLSCSPISGHRSVSWYQQTPGQGLQFLFEYFSETQRNKGNFPGRFSGRQFSNSRSEMNVSTLELGDSALYLCACSQEGSYGYTFGSGTRLTVV.

This sequence joins TRBV20-1 and TRBJ2-5; weak D call: TRBD2 (6 bases). Deletions cut 4 bases from V and 1 base from J, with 13 bases between. CDR1 is DFQATT, CDR2 SNEGSKA, per germline (reference sequence). This CDR3 contains 14 residues. The CDR3 DNA is TGCAGTGCTACCCGGGACTGGACCCAAGAGACCCAGTACTTC. Translating it yields CSATRDWTQETQYF.

Of note for this clonotype: One end of the junction fails to match germline, which may point to a read error. J is TRBJ2-7 and V is TRBV10-3; D might be TRBD1 or TRBD2, each matching 5 bases. Germline-derived CDR1 and CDR2 are ENHRY and SYGVKD. The CDR3 extends over 14 amino acids. The CDR3 DNA follows: TGTGCCACCATTAGGGACCTACTCTCCTGCGAGCAGTACTTC. Its translation is CATIRDLLSCEQYF.

The chain employs TRBV12-3 or TRBV12-4 and TRBJ2-1; no definite D call. V was shortened by 9 bases and J by 3 bases, with 9 bases between the two germline ends. This CDR3 contains 12 residues. The CDR3, as DNA: TGTGCCAGTTCCGCTTTCTACAATGAGCAGTTCTTC. This gives the protein CASSAFYNEQFF.

The V call is TRBV7-2, the J call TRBJ2-1, with 11 bases matching TRBD2. This CDR3 is 15 amino acids long. Trimming took 1 base from V and 12 from J; bases not matched to a gene: 8. The germline V gene has CDR1 SGHTA and CDR2 FQGNSA. In DNA form, the CDR3 reads TGTGCCAGCAGCTTAGGGATTAGCGGGGGGGCCAGGCAGTTCTTC. It yields the protein CASSLGISGGARQFF.

The V call is TRBV7-2, the J call TRBJ2-3, with 10 bases matching TRBD2. Trimming at V came to 5 bases and at J to 0 bases, leaving 11 bases not matched to a gene. Germline CDR1 SGHTA, CDR2 FQGNSA. The CDR3 consists of 18 residues. CDR3: CASSRGLAVLLSTDTQYF. CDR3 nucleotide sequence: TGTGCCAGCAGCCGCGGACTAGCGGTGCTCCTTAGCACAGATACGCAGTATTTT.

The CDR3 sequence: CASSLEELGLGEQYF. The CDR3 bases are TGTGCCAGCAGCTTAGAGGAATTAGGGCTCGGCGAGCAGTACTTC. The V call is TRBV7-9, the J call TRBJ2-7; D is unresolved. The CDR3 covers 15 residues. V lost 1 base, J lost 6 bases, and 16 bases lay in between. Germline V gene lookup returns CDR1 SEHNR and CDR2 FQNEAQ (reference sequence).

This chain joins TRBV27 and TRBJ2-7; D unclear. The CDR3 is made up of 14 amino acids. The germline CDR1 and CDR2 sequences are MNHEY and SMNVEV (reference sequence). Trimming left V 4 bases short and J 2 bases short, with 12 bases between. CDR3 sequence reads: CASSSPDPPYEQYF. The DNA for the CDR3 is TGTGCCAGCAGTTCCCCGGATCCGCCCTACGAGCAGTACTTC.

V usage is TRBV12-3 or TRBV12-4 and J usage is TRBJ1-2; no reliable D call. The CDR3 is 14 residues long. The germline V and J ends were trimmed by 3 bases and 1 base, with 9 bases remaining between them. CDR3 nucleotide sequence: TGTGCCAGCAGTTTGCGTGCTATTAACTATGGCTACACCTTC. Translating gives CASSLRAINYGYTF.

This clonotype was seen only a few times. The chain combines TRBV7-6 with TRBJ1-6; D call uncertain. CDR3 size: 13 residues. V was pared by 5 bases and J by 6 bases, with 8 bases between. The germline gives CDR1 SGHVS, CDR2 FNYEAQ. The CDR3 DNA is TGTGCCAGCAGCCCCCTTTCTAATTCACCCCTCCACTTT. This encodes CASSPLSNSPLHF. Variable domain in full (rest from reference TRBV7-6 and TRBJ1-6): GAGVSQSPRYKVTKRGQDVALRCDPISGHVSLYWYRQALGQGPEFLTYFNYEAQQDKSGLPNDRFSAERPEGSISTLTIQRTEQRDSAMYRCASSPLSNSPLHFGNGTRLTVT.

The chain has TRBV24-1 and TRBJ1-1; no reliable D call. The ends were cut back, 2 bases at V and 1 base at J, with 4 bases in the middle. The CDR3 has 13 amino acids. Germline V gene lookup returns CDR1 KGHDR and CDR2 SFDVKD. The CDR3 DNA reads TGTGCCACCAGTGATTGGACGAACACTGAAGCTTTCTTT. This codes for CATSDWTNTEAFF.

This clonotype was seen just once. It may be a read error: a sequence one base away is much more abundant. The chain combines TRBV29-1 with TRBJ1-4; D is unclear. CDR1 SQVTM and CDR2 ANQGSEA come from the germline V gene. V shed 4 bases and J shed 0 bases, with 9 bases lying between them. This CDR3 is built from 14 residues. CDR3 DNA: TGCAGCGTTGGAGGGCACGCAACTAATGAAAAACTGTTTTTT. This encodes CSVGGHATNEKLFF.

This clonotype was seen only a few times. The chain uses TRBV6-2 or TRBV6-3 and TRBJ2-1; 7 bases are shared with TRBD2. Germline V gene lookup returns CDR1 MNHEY and CDR2 SVGEGT. V lost 8 bases, J lost 9 bases, and 16 bases stayed unmatched. This CDR3 region has 15 residues. CDR3 in amino acids: CASSLGPSGVSEQFF. DNA of the CDR3: TGTGCCAGCTCCCTAGGACCCAGCGGGGTCAGTGAGCAGTTCTTC.

This clonotype was found a few times. The V call is TRBV6-6, the J call TRBJ1-1; D is uncertain. In germline, CDR1 is MNHNY, CDR2 SVGAGI (reference sequence). CDR3 size: 12 residues. Trimming pared 9 bases from V and 2 bases from J, leaving 10 bases between. CDR3 protein: CASVQSNTEAFF. The CDR3 DNA sequence: TGTGCCAGTGTCCAGAGTAACACTGAAGCTTTCTTT.

The table lists this clonotype with a few counts. The J gene is TRBJ2-3, the V gene TRBV7-3; D call uncertain. The CDR3 totals 14 residues. Looked up from germline, CDR1 is SGHTA and CDR2 is FQGTGA. Deletions cut 4 bases from V and 0 bases from J, with 8 bases between. In DNA, the CDR3 is TGTGCCAGCAGCTCCCTAGGGAGCACAGATACGCAGTATTTT. Translated: CASSSLGSTDTQYF.

The V and J genes are TRBV5-1 and TRBJ1-1, with D unresolved. Trimming shortened V by 4 bases and J by 4 bases, and 20 bases separated the two germline ends. Germline CDR1 is SGHRS and CDR2 is YFSETQ. This CDR3 is built from 16 residues. CDR3 nucleotides: TGCGCCAGCAGCCATGACGGGAGGATGAAGGGCACTGAAGCTTTCTTT. Translation gives CASSHDGRMKGTEAFF.